This TCR beta chain is from a study of tumor T cells in aggressive B-cell lymphoma. In germline, CDR1 is ENHRY, CDR2 SYGVKD. V shed 4 bases and J shed 8 bases, with 12 bases lying between them. This CDR3 spans 13 amino acids. The data were produced by immunoSEQ multiplex PCR, yet TCRdb's version contains in-frame clones alone and is incomplete. The data hold 3,800 or so clones, with nearly 95% observed a single time. The V and J genes are TRBV10-3 and TRBJ1-5; perhaps TRBD1 as D (6 bases). Sequences were obtained from tumor tissue. This clonotype was obtained from an adult with diffuse large B cell lymphoma. CDR3 DNA: TGTGCCATCAGTGGGGGGCCCCGTGAGCCCCAGCATTTT. Its translation is CAISGGPREPQHF.